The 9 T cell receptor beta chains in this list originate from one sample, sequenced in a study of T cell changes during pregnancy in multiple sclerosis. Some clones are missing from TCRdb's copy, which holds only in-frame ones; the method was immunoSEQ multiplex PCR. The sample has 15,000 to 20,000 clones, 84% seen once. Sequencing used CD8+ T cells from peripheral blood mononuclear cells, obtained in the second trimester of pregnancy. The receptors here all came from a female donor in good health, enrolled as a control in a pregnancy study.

The chain's CDR3 is CASTLFVLTVQGAGELFF. Written as DNA, the CDR3 is TGTGCCAGCACCCTATTCGTCTTGACTGTCCAAGGGGCCGGGGAGCTGTTTTTT. This chain uses TRBV11-2 with TRBJ2-2; weak D call: TRBD1 (5 bases). The germline V gene has CDR1 SGHAT and CDR2 FQNNGV. CDR3 length equals 18 residues. Trimming stripped 7 bases from V and 6 bases from J, with 27 bases between.

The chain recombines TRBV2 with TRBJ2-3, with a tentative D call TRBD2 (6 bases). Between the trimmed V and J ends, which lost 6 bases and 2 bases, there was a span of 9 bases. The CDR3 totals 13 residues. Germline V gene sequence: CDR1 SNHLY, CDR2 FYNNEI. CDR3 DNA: TGTGCCAGCAGCAGGACTATCACAGATACGCAGTATTTT. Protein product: CASSRTITDTQYF.

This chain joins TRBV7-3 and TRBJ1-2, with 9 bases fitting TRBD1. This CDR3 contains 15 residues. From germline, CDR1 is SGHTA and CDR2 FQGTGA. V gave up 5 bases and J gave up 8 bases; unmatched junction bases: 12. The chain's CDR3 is CASSVSGTGLWGYTF. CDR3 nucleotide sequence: TGTGCCAGCAGCGTCTCCGGGACAGGGTTGTGGGGCTACACCTTC.

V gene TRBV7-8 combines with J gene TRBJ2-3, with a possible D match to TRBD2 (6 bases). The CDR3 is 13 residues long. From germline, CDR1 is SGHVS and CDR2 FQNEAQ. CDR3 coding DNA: TGTGCTGGGGTTGCGGGGAGCACAGATACGCAGTATTTT. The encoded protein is CAGVAGSTDTQYF. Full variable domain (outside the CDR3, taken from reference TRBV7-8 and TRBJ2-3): GAGVSQSPRYKVAKRGQDVALRCDPISGHVSLFWYQQALGQGPEFLTYFQNEAQLDKSGLPSDRFFAERPEGSVSTLKIQRTQQEDSAVYLCAGVAGSTDTQYFGPGTRLTVL.

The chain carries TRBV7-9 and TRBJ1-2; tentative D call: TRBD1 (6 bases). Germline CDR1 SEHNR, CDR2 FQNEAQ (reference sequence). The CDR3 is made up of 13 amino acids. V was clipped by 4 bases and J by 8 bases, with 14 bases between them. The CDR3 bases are TGTGCCAGCAGCTCGGGACAAAGTGGCGGCTACACCTTC. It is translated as CASSSGQSGGYTF.

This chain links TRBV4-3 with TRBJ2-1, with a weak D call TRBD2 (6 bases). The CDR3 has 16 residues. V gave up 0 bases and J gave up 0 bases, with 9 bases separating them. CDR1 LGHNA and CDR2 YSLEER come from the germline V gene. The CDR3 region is CASSQDYGSSYNEQFF. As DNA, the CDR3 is TGCGCCAGCAGCCAAGATTACGGGAGCTCCTACAATGAGCAGTTCTTC.

This CDR3 is CASTPDRANQPQHF. In DNA form, the CDR3 reads TGTGCCAGCACCCCGGACAGGGCGAATCAGCCCCAGCATTTT. The rearrangement links TRBV28 to TRBJ1-5; 8 bases fit TRBD1. The CDR3 spans 14 residues. V was pared by 7 bases and J by 4 bases, with 6 bases of the junction left unmatched. Germline-derived CDR1 and CDR2 are MDHEN and SYDVKM.

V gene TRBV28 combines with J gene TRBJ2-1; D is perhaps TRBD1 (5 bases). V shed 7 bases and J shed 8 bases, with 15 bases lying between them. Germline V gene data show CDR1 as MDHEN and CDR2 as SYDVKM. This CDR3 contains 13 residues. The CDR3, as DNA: TGTGCCAGCATCCCTCAGGGTAATGATGAGCAGTTCTTC. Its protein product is CASIPQGNDEQFF.

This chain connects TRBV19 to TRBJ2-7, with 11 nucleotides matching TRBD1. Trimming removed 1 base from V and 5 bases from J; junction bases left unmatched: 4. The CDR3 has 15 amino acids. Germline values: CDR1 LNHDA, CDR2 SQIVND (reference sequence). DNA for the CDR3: TGTGCCAGTAGTATAGCGGACAGGGGGCGGCACGAGCAGTACTTC. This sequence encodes CASSIADRGRHEQYF.